The rows below give T cell receptor beta chains drawn from one sample of a study of CD8+ T cells in alopecia areata. TCRdb's copy holds only in-frame clones and misses some; the assay was immunoSEQ multiplex PCR. The sample records around 180,000 clones, 60% being singletons. The specimen was CD4+ T cells sorted from blood, collected at week 24, from a patient treated with tofacitinib. The receptors originated from a human donor with alopecia areata. Both conserved end residues are part of each CDR3. A D gene is named only where the DNA matches it firmly. Clone size appears in some rows only: once, few, many, or a class for an expanded clone.

clone_size,v_call,d_call,j_call,cdr3_nt,cdr3_aa
-,TRBV30,-,TRBJ1-1,TGTGCCTGGAAGGACAGTTGGAACACTGAAGCTTTCTTT,CAWKDSWNTEAFF
-,TRBV5-7,-,TRBJ1-5,TGTGCCAGCAGCTTCGGGGGAGAGAATCAGCCCCAGCATTTT,CASSFGGENQPQHF
few,TRBV15,-,TRBJ2-7,TGTGCCACCAGCAGAGATCGAAGACAGATCTACGAGCAGTACTTC,CATSRDRRQIYEQYF
once,TRBV28,TRBD2,TRBJ2-7,TGTGCCAGCAGTTTGCACGGGAGGAGTTACGAGCAGTACTTC,CASSLHGRSYEQYF
-,TRBV7-9,-,TRBJ2-7,TGTGCCAGCAGCTTAGCTGAGGGATCCTACGAGCAGTACTTC,CASSLAEGSYEQYF
few,TRBV7-2,-,TRBJ1-1,TGTGCCAGCAGCTTAGTTGGGAACACTGAAGCTTTCTTT,CASSLVGNTEAFF
few,TRBV11-2,-,TRBJ2-1,TGTGCCAGCAGCTTAGAGACCGGTACCTACAATGAGCAGTTCTTC,CASSLETGTYNEQFF
-,TRBV15,TRBD1,TRBJ1-1,TGTGCCACCAGCAGAGAGGGGGCAGGGGGCTTAGCTTTCTTT,CATSREGAGGLAFF
-,TRBV30,-,TRBJ2-1,TGTGCCTGGACTCCCCGGGGGAACTCCTACAATGAGCAGTTCTTC,CAWTPRGNSYNEQFF
few,TRBV7-2,-,TRBJ2-7,TGTGCCAGCAGCTTTAGGGACGGCGGGTACGAGCAGTACTTC,CASSFRDGGYEQYF
-,TRBV30,TRBD1,TRBJ2-7,TGTGCCTGGAGCGACAGGGGTGCCTACGAGCAGTACTTC,CAWSDRGAYEQYF
-,TRBV23-1,TRBD1,TRBJ1-6,TGCGCCAGCAGTCAATCACGGGACAGGGTTTCTTTACTGAATTCACCCCTCCACTTT,CASSQSRDRVSLLNSPLHF
few,TRBV27,-,TRBJ1-6,TGTGCCAGCGGACCCGGGTCCTCTACTAATTCACCCCTCCACTTT,CASGPGSSTNSPLHF
-,TRBV6-5,-,TRBJ1-6,TGTGCCAGCAGGCAGGGACGGAATAATTCACCCCTCCACTTT,CASRQGRNNSPLHF
once,TRBV9,TRBD1,TRBJ1-2,TGTGCCAGCAGCGTACTGGACAGGGGGCTTGGACGGGGCTACACCTTC,CASSVLDRGLGRGYTF
few,TRBV2,-,TRBJ2-2,TGTGCCAGCAGTGAAGATGGTCAAAGTTGGGAGCTGTTTTTT,CASSEDGQSWELFF
-,TRBV5-1,-,TRBJ1-2,TGCGCCAGCAGCAGGGAGGGGAGGGCTAACTATGGCTACACCTTC,CASSREGRANYGYTF
-,TRBV7-2,-,TRBJ1-1,TGTGCCAGCAGCTCGTCAGGGAGCACTGAAGCTTTCTTT,CASSSSGSTEAFF
-,TRBV30,TRBD2,TRBJ2-3,TGTGCCTGGAGTAGCGGGGCCGATACGCAGTATTTT,CAWSSGADTQYF
-,TRBV20-1,-,TRBJ1-2,TGCAGTGCTCCCGAGGGTGGCTACACCTTC,CSAPEGGYTF
few,TRBV2,-,TRBJ2-4,TGTGCCAGCAGTGGTCAGGGAGTAGCCAAAAACATTCAGTACTTC,CASSGQGVAKNIQYF
-,TRBV10-2,-,TRBJ1-1,TGCGCCAGCAGTAGTAAGGGTACTGCCACTGAAGCTTTCTTT,CASSSKGTATEAFF
-,TRBV29-1,TRBD1,TRBJ2-3,TGCAGCGTCGGCGACAGGGTTGGGACAGATACGCAGTATTTT,CSVGDRVGTDTQYF
few,TRBV29-1,TRBD1,TRBJ2-1,TGCAGCGTGGACAGGGTCCCATGGAATGAGCAGTTCTTC,CSVDRVPWNEQFF
-,TRBV11-2,-,TRBJ2-1,TGTGCCAGCAGCCCTCAGCAGGGAAATGAGCAGTTCTTC,CASSPQQGNEQFF
once,TRBV7-6,-,TRBJ2-5,TGTGCCAGCAGCTTGTTTGCGGAAAAAGAGACCCAGTACTTC,CASSLFAEKETQYF
few,TRBV29-1,-,TRBJ2-3,TGCAGCTCCCGGACGGTCACAGATACGCAGTATTTT,CSSRTVTDTQYF
many,TRBV6-6,-,TRBJ1-5,TGTGCCAGCAGTTCTCAATATAGCAATCAGCCCCAGCATTTT,CASSSQYSNQPQHF
-,TRBV29-1,-,TRBJ1-5,TGCAGCGTTGAAGATCCGGGGGAGCCCCAGCATTTT,CSVEDPGEPQHF
-,TRBV29-1,-,TRBJ2-7,TGCAGCGTTTCGGACAGTTCAGGAGGTGAGCAGTACTTC,CSVSDSSGGEQYF
once,TRBV4-3,TRBD1,TRBJ2-3,TGCGCCAGCAGCCAAGTGGGGACAGGGAACACAGATACGCAGTATTTT,CASSQVGTGNTDTQYF
-,TRBV5-1,TRBD1,TRBJ1-2,TGCGCCAGCAGCTCGGGACAGGTCTCCTATGGCTACACCTTC,CASSSGQVSYGYTF
-,TRBV29-1,-,TRBJ2-3,TGCAGCGTTGAAGTCAGGGTATCAGATACGCAGTATTTT,CSVEVRVSDTQYF
-,TRBV9,-,TRBJ1-6,TGTGCCAGCAGCGTTACCGGGACCTCTTCACCCCTCCACTTT,CASSVTGTSSPLHF
-,TRBV2,-,TRBJ1-1,TGTGCCAGCAGTGACAGGAAATCGGACACTGAAGCTTTCTTT,CASSDRKSDTEAFF
once,TRBV5-1,-,TRBJ2-7,TGCGCCAGCAGCTTGGGTTCCGACGGAATCTACGAGCAGTACTTC,CASSLGSDGIYEQYF
-,TRBV7-2,TRBD2,TRBJ2-5,TGTGCCAGCAGCCGAACTAGCGTCCAAGAGACCCAGTACTTC,CASSRTSVQETQYF
-,TRBV5-1,-,TRBJ2-6,TGCGCCAGCAGCCCCCGACCCTCTGGGGCCAACGTCCTGACTTTC,CASSPRPSGANVLTF
-,TRBV7-2,-,TRBJ2-5,TGTGCCAGCAGCTTATGGGCACAGGAGACCCAGTACTTC,CASSLWAQETQYF
many,TRBV5-1,-,TRBJ1-6,TGCGCCAGCAGCCATATGAATTCACCCCTCCACTTT,CASSHMNSPLHF
-,TRBV19,-,TRBJ2-3,TGTGCCAGTAGTATGGACCGACTGGCCACAGATACGCAGTATTTT,CASSMDRLATDTQYF
-,TRBV6-1,-,TRBJ1-2,TGTGCCAGCAGTCCATTAAGGGGCAGCTATGGCTACACCTTC,CASSPLRGSYGYTF
-,TRBV18,-,TRBJ2-3,TGTGCCAGCTCACCAATCGAGACTGGAATCACAGATACGCAGTATTTT,CASSPIETGITDTQYF
-,TRBV30,-,TRBJ1-5,TGTGCCTGGAGTGTAGCAGATAGCAATCAGCCCCAGCATTTT,CAWSVADSNQPQHF
-,TRBV29-1,-,TRBJ2-2,TGCAGCGTTGAGAGGCCGACCGGGGAGCTGTTTTTT,CSVERPTGELFF
-,TRBV29-1,TRBD2,TRBJ2-7,TGCAGCGTTGGGTGGGCTAGCGGGGCCTCCTACGAGCAGTACTTC,CSVGWASGASYEQYF
-,TRBV29-1,-,TRBJ2-3,TGCAGCGCCCAAACTGGGGTCACAGATACGCAGTATTTT,CSAQTGVTDTQYF
-,TRBV27,-,TRBJ2-3,TGTGCCAGCAGTACGCGGAACCCGCGGGCCAGCACAGATACGCAGTATTTT,CASSTRNPRASTDTQYF
few,TRBV7-7,-,TRBJ2-2,TGTGCCAGCAGCTTAGACGGACACACCGGGGAGCTGTTTTTT,CASSLDGHTGELFF
-,TRBV7-2,-,TRBJ1-5,TGTGCCAGCAGCCCCCGGCGAAGCAATCAGCCCCAGCATTTT,CASSPRRSNQPQHF
-,TRBV7-2,-,TRBJ2-3,TGTGCCAGCAGCTTGGGCTCCCGTAGCACAGATACGCAGTATTTT,CASSLGSRSTDTQYF
once,TRBV27,-,TRBJ1-4,TGTGCCAGCAGTTTATCAGGGATTAATGAAAAACTGTTTTTT,CASSLSGINEKLFF
-,TRBV28,-,TRBJ1-5,TGTGCCAGCAGTTACGGGACGGCCAATCAGCCCCAGCATTTT,CASSYGTANQPQHF
-,TRBV5-6,-,TRBJ2-7,TGTGCCAGCAGCTTCAGCTACGAGCAGTACTTC,CASSFSYEQYF
-,TRBV6-5,-,TRBJ2-3,TGTGCCACGAGCCCGTGGGGCACAGATACGCAGTATTTT,CATSPWGTDTQYF
-,TRBV27,-,TRBJ1-2,TGTGCCAGCAGCCGCAGGGATGGCTATGGCTACACCTTC,CASSRRDGYGYTF
-,TRBV30,-,TRBJ2-3,TGTGCCTGGGCCTCCTACAAAAATACGCAGTATTTT,CAWASYKNTQYF